This passage covers 18 T cell receptor beta chains from one sample sequenced in a study of shared clonotypes between healthy human individuals. Using immunoSEQ multiplex PCR, the repertoire was profiled, and TCRdb retains in-frame clones only, with some absent. The sample lists 2 million or so clones; 90% to 95% were seen once. The sample consisted of naive CD4+ T cells sorted from blood. Stated subset: CD45RA+ positively selected. The receptor source for this set is a man younger than 35 in good health.

This chain joins TRBV5-1 and TRBJ2-1; 14 positions match TRBD2. The CDR3 loop spans 21 amino acids. Germline-derived CDR1 and CDR2 are SGHRS and YFSETQ. With 2 bases clipped from V and 4 bases from J, the junction kept 17 bases outside the gene matches. CDR3 protein: CASSFPGGLAGDNPPYNEQFF. The CDR3 DNA follows: TGCGCCAGCAGCTTCCCTGGGGGACTAGCGGGAGACAACCCCCCTTACAATGAGCAGTTCTTC. Based on the CDR3 plus reference TRBV5-1 and TRBJ2-1, the full variable domain is KAGVTQTPRYLIKTRGQQVTLSCSPISGHRSVSWYQQTPGQGLQFLFEYFSETQRNKGNFPGRFSGRQFSNSRSEMNVSTLELGDSALYLCASSFPGGLAGDNPPYNEQFFGPGTRLTVL.

The chain is built from TRBV5-1 and TRBJ2-7, with 8 bases lining up with TRBD1. In germline, CDR1 is SGHRS, CDR2 YFSETQ. V lost 1 base to trimming and J lost 2 bases; unmatched junction nucleotides: 2. The CDR3 is 14 residues long. CDR3 loop: CASSLLQGAYEQYF. The DNA of the CDR3 is TGCGCCAGCAGCTTGTTACAGGGGGCCTACGAGCAGTACTTC. The entire variable domain, with the rest obtained from reference TRBV5-1 and TRBJ2-7, is as follows: KAGVTQTPRYLIKTRGQQVTLSCSPISGHRSVSWYQQTPGQGLQFLFEYFSETQRNKGNFPGRFSGRQFSNSRSEMNVSTLELGDSALYLCASSLLQGAYEQYFGPGTRLTVT.

The chain carries TRBV7-2 and TRBJ1-6, with TRBD1 as a possible D gene (5 bases). V was pared by 0 bases and J by 3 bases, with 12 bases between. CDR1 and CDR2 (germline): SGHTA, FQGNSA. This CDR3 region has 17 residues. CDR3 sequence reads: CASSLAPGTLYNSPLHF. CDR3 DNA sequence: TGTGCCAGCAGCTTAGCTCCAGGGACCCTCTATAATTCACCCCTCCACTTT.

This sequence joins TRBV2 and TRBJ1-5, with D possibly TRBD1 on 5 matching bases. V lost 10 bases and J lost 0, with 10 bases in between. CDR3 length: 13 amino acids. Germline lookup yields CDR1 SNHLY and CDR2 FYNNEI. The CDR3 region is CATTTVSNQPQHF. CDR3 bases: TGTGCCACGACGACAGTTAGCAATCAGCCCCAGCATTTT. Supplemented by reference TRBV2 and TRBJ1-5, the full variable domain reads EPEVTQTPSHQVTQMGQEVILRCVPISNHLYFYWYRQILGQKVEFLVSFYNNEISEKSEIFDDQFSVERPDGSNFTLKIRSTKLEDSAMYFCATTTVSNQPQHFGDGTRLSIL.

Comment on this clone: Other DNA sequences within the sample encode an identical CDR3. J is TRBJ2-7 and V is TRBV6-1; D is unresolved. Germline lookup yields CDR1 MNHNS and CDR2 SASEGT. This CDR3 is 11 amino acids long. The V gene lost 3 bases and the J gene lost 6 bases, with 6 bases spanning the gap. Here the CDR3 reads CASSESREQYF. The CDR3 DNA reads as TGTGCCAGCAGTGAGAGCCGCGAGCAGTACTTC.

The chain employs TRBV6-6 and TRBJ2-7; 7 bases align to TRBD1. V lost 4 bases to trimming and J lost 2 bases; unmatched junction nucleotides: 11. The V gene's germline CDR1 is MNHNY and CDR2 SVGAGI (reference sequence). The CDR3 sequence is 16 residues long. The chain's CDR3 is CASSSPDRDGAYEQYF. The CDR3 region has the DNA TGTGCCAGCAGTTCCCCAGACAGGGATGGTGCCTACGAGCAGTACTTC.

The V gene is TRBV6-5, the J gene TRBJ1-3; no reliable D call. Trimming shortened V by 2 bases and J by 0 bases, and 5 bases separated the two germline ends. Germline V CDR1 and CDR2: MNHEY, SVGAGI. This CDR3 region has 14 residues. CDR3 nucleotides: TGTGCCAGCAGTTACGACTCCTCTGGAAACACCATATATTTT. It specifies CASSYDSSGNTIYF.

The rearrangement links TRBV6-5 to TRBJ1-3; no clear D. This CDR3 comprises 12 residues. V was cut by 6 bases and J by 3 bases, with 6 bases left in between. The V gene's germline CDR1 is MNHEY and CDR2 SVGAGI. Here the CDR3 reads CASRGNGNTIYF. The DNA for the CDR3 is TGTGCCAGCAGAGGAAATGGAAACACCATATATTTT.

The chain is built from TRBV6-6 and TRBJ1-4; 7 bases match TRBD1. Trimming cost V 0 bases and J 3 bases; bases outside gene matches: 1. Germline lookup yields CDR1 MNHNY and CDR2 SVGAGI (reference sequence). This CDR3 contains 15 residues. DNA for the CDR3: TGTGCCAGCAGTTACTCGGGACAGTCTAATGAAAAACTGTTTTTT. This translates into CASSYSGQSNEKLFF.

The gene calls are TRBV6-1 and TRBJ2-7, with TRBD2 matching over 10 bases. This CDR3 is built from 16 residues. Germline V gene sequence: CDR1 MNHNS, CDR2 SASEGT. The junction had 4 bases not matched to a gene; V was cut back by 2 bases and J by 0 bases. The CDR3 spells CASSELAGVRSYEQYF. Here the CDR3 DNA reads TGTGCCAGCAGTGAACTAGCGGGAGTCCGCTCCTACGAGCAGTACTTC.

This clone was observed once. The chain combines TRBV30 with TRBJ1-5; a weak D match, TRBD1 (5 bases). The germline V gene has CDR1 GTSNPN and CDR2 SVGIG (reference sequence). Trimming took off 5 bases at V and 10 bases at J, with 12 bases between the two ends. The CDR3 loop spans 11 amino acids. CDR3 sequence reads: CAWGTDAPQHF. CDR3 sequence (DNA): TGTGCCTGGGGGACCGACGCTCCCCAGCATTTT.

This chain connects TRBV27 to TRBJ2-7; perhaps TRBD1 as D (6 bases). The CDR3 is 13 amino acids. CDR1 and CDR2 from the germline V gene are MNHEY and SMNVEV (reference sequence). The CDR3 sequence is CASSSKVDSRLWV. DNA of the CDR3: TGTGCCAGCAGTTCGAAAGTGGACAGCCGGTTGTGGGTC.

CDR3 protein: CASSLAAGQGNYGYTF. For the CDR3, the DNA is TGCGCCAGCAGCTTGGCCGCGGGACAGGGGAACTATGGCTACACCTTC. This chain connects TRBV5-1 to TRBJ1-2; TRBD1 matches 10 bases. The J segment lost 2 bases and the V segment lost 0 bases, leaving 4 bases of the junction unmatched. The CDR3 is 16 amino acids. CDR1 and CDR2 from the germline V gene are SGHRS and YFSETQ.

V gene TRBV7-2 combines with J gene TRBJ2-1; 7 bases line up with TRBD2. Germline V gene sequence: CDR1 SGHTA, CDR2 FQGNSA. V was pared by 5 bases and J by 12 bases, with 10 bases of the junction left unmatched. The CDR3 spans 13 residues. CDR3: CASSLRGAGVQFF. The CDR3 coding sequence is TGTGCCAGCAGCCTCCGAGGGGCGGGAGTGCAGTTCTTC.

V is TRBV7-3 and J is TRBJ1-1; the D gene is possibly TRBD1 (6 bases). The V gene's germline CDR1 is SGHTA and CDR2 FQGTGA. The CDR3 spans 15 residues. V was pared by 2 bases and J by 5 bases, with 15 bases between. The CDR3 loop is CASSLLAGAETEAFF. For the CDR3, the DNA is TGTGCCAGCAGCTTATTGGCGGGGGCGGAAACTGAAGCTTTCTTT.

V and J are TRBV28 and TRBJ2-1; TRBD2 agrees at 14 bases. In germline, CDR1 is MDHEN, CDR2 SYDVKM. J lost 6 bases, V lost 5 bases, and 3 bases had no gene match. The CDR3 covers 15 residues. The CDR3 DNA reads TGTGCCAGCAGTATGGGACTAGCGGGGGTCAATGAGCAGTTCTTC. Its protein is CASSMGLAGVNEQFF.

The chain carries TRBV29-1 and TRBJ2-2; 11 bases are a match to TRBD2. The junction had 11 bases not matched to a gene; V was cut back by 6 bases and J by 8 bases. Germline V gene sequence: CDR1 SQVTM, CDR2 ANQGSEA. The CDR3 has 15 amino acids. The CDR3 loop reads CSVGLTSGSSGELFF. The CDR3, as DNA: TGCAGCGTAGGACTTACTAGCGGGAGTTCTGGGGAGCTGTTTTTT.

This clone was seen a single time. V gene TRBV7-9 combines with J gene TRBJ1-2, with 9 bases lining up with TRBD1. The germline CDR1 and CDR2 sequences are SEHNR and FQNEAQ (reference sequence). The CDR3 has 15 residues. V was clipped by 5 bases and J by 4 bases; unmatched bases: 8. CDR3 nucleotide sequence: TGTGCCAGCAGCCCCGGGACAGGGAGCTCCTATGGCTACACCTTC. Amino acids: CASSPGTGSSYGYTF.